These 16 T cell receptor beta chains share one sample of origin, sequenced in a study of response to subunit inactivated influenza vaccine. TCRdb reprocessed the RT-PCR reads with MiXCR, giving one entry per CDR3 protein. The top ten clones hold around 13% of a sample with hundreds of thousands of distinct CDR3 sequences, less than 8% of them seen once. Source: PBMCs from blood, taken about 23 months after vaccination. These receptors all stem from a man aged 50 to 69 who received an inactivated influenza vaccine.

CDR3 DNA sequence: TGTGCCAGCAGTGTACGTGGACTAGCGGGATCTTACAATGAGCAGTTCTTC. Its translation is CASSVRGLAGSYNEQFF. This sequence joins TRBV2 and TRBJ2-1; 12 bases agree with TRBD2. V shed 4 bases, J shed 4 bases, and the junction held 8 bases outside the gene matches. Germline CDR1 is SNHLY and CDR2 is FYNNEI. This CDR3 region has 17 residues. Full variable domain (rest looked up from reference TRBV2 and TRBJ2-1): EPEVTQTPSHQVTQMGQEVILRCVPISNHLYFYWYRQILGQKVEFLVSFYNNEISEKSEIFDDQFSVERPDGSNFTLKIRSTKLEDSAMYFCASSVRGLAGSYNEQFFGPGTRLTVL.

This clonotype was recorded a few times. J is TRBJ1-5 and V is TRBV19; a possible D gene is TRBD1 (6 bases). This CDR3 region has 14 residues. From germline, CDR1 is LNHDA and CDR2 SQIVND (reference sequence). V was cut by 3 bases and J by 7 bases, with 13 bases left in between. The chain's CDR3 is CASSIPGVKQPQHF. In DNA, the CDR3 is TGTGCCAGTAGTATCCCAGGGGTCAAACAGCCCCAGCATTTT.

V usage is TRBV4-3 and J usage is TRBJ2-1, with 14 bases lining up with TRBD2. The CDR3 runs to 18 residues. Germline V CDR1 and CDR2: LGHNA, YSLEER. Trimming at V came to 4 bases and at J to 4 bases, leaving 9 bases not matched to a gene. CDR3 bases: TGCGCCAGCAGCCCCCGAAAGACTAGCGGGGGGGTGTACAATGAGCAGTTCTTC. This codes for CASSPRKTSGGVYNEQFF.

This clonotype was seen repeatedly, ten times or more. V usage is TRBV28 and J usage is TRBJ1-5; TRBD1 matches 8 bases. This CDR3 has 14 amino acids. V gave up 6 bases and J gave up 7 bases; unmatched junction bases: 8. The germline gives CDR1 MDHEN, CDR2 SYDVKM. The CDR3 bases are TGTGCCAGCAGGTTGACAGGGGTTAGCCAGCCCCAGCATTTT. Translated: CASRLTGVSQPQHF.

This clonotype was observed many times. The chain employs TRBV20-1 and TRBJ2-7; D is possibly TRBD2 (5 bases). Germline V gene sequence: CDR1 DFQATT, CDR2 SNEGSKA (reference sequence). The CDR3 runs to 14 residues. The germline V and J ends were trimmed by 0 bases and 3 bases, with 12 bases remaining between them. CDR3 region: CSAREGRTFYEQYF. Written as DNA, the CDR3 is TGCAGTGCTAGAGAAGGACGGACTTTCTACGAGCAGTACTTC.

This clonotype came up a few times. V usage is TRBV24-1 and J usage is TRBJ2-1; D is undetermined. The CDR3 runs to 13 residues. From germline, CDR1 is KGHDR and CDR2 SFDVKD. V lost 7 bases and J 0 bases, leaving 6 bases between the germline ends. The CDR3 coding sequence is TGTGCCACCAGAGAAAACTCCTACAATGAGCAGTTCTTC. Amino acid sequence: CATRENSYNEQFF.

The count of this clonotype is one. V is TRBV5-1 and J is TRBJ2-5; TRBD1 matches 10 bases. CDR3 length: 15 amino acids. Germline V CDR1 and CDR2: SGHRS, YFSETQ. With 4 bases clipped from V and 4 bases from J, the junction kept 7 bases outside the gene matches. The chain's CDR3 is CASSRQGAQGETQYF. CDR3 coding DNA: TGCGCCAGCAGCAGACAGGGGGCGCAGGGAGAGACCCAGTACTTC.

Many counts were recorded for this clonotype. J is TRBJ2-3 and V is TRBV29-1; D might be TRBD2 (6 bases). V lost 7 bases and J lost 0, with 17 bases in between. Looked up from germline, CDR1 is SQVTM and CDR2 is ANQGSEA. The CDR3 totals 15 residues. CDR3 nucleotide sequence: TGCAGCGCGAGACTAGGGACGATTAGCACAGATACGCAGTATTTT. Translated: CSARLGTISTDTQYF.

The sample holds a few counts of this clonotype. The V and J genes are TRBV7-8 and TRBJ2-3; D is uncertain. The CDR3 loop spans 16 amino acids. Germline assignment: CDR1 SGHVS and CDR2 FQNEAQ. V lost 1 base and J lost 5, with 16 bases in between. In DNA, the CDR3 is TGTGCCAGCAGCTTAGTTCTCCTAAATGAGATAGATACGCAGTATTTT. This encodes CASSLVLLNEIDTQYF.

This clonotype has a handful of counts. The chain has TRBV5-1 and TRBJ1-4, with D perhaps TRBD1 (5 bases). With 0 bases removed from V and 2 bases from J, the gap between germline ends came to 14 bases. The CDR3 spans 17 residues. Germline CDR1 SGHRS, CDR2 YFSETQ. CDR3 coding DNA: TGCGCCAGCAGCTTGGGCTTGTACCGGGACACTAATGAAAAACTGTTTTTT. Translated, it gives CASSLGLYRDTNEKLFF. The full variable domain, in which reference TRBV5-1 and TRBJ1-4 provide the parts outside the CDR3, is KAGVTQTPRYLIKTRGQQVTLSCSPISGHRSVSWYQQTPGQGLQFLFEYFSETQRNKGNFPGRFSGRQFSNSRSEMNVSTLELGDSALYLCASSLGLYRDTNEKLFFGSGTQLSVL.

With regard to this clonotype: An end of the junction differs from the germline gene, which may be a read error. This sequence joins TRBV4-3 and TRBJ1-3; D uncertain. The CDR3 consists of 17 residues. Germline V gene data show CDR1 as LGHNA and CDR2 as YSLEER. CDR3 sequence (DNA): TGCGCCAGCAGCGAAGAACTTCGCTTTCAGTCTGGAAACACCATATATTTT. Amino acids: CASSEELRFQSGNTIYF.

The chain uses TRBV10-3 and TRBJ1-2; 8 bases agree with TRBD1. Germline CDR1 ENHRY, CDR2 SYGVKD. The CDR3 is made up of 12 amino acids. V lost 7 bases and J lost 6; bases outside the gene matches: 4. The CDR3 loop reads CAIMGQDNGYTF. CDR3 DNA: TGTGCCATCATGGGACAGGACAATGGCTACACCTTC.

This clonotype was observed many times. The chain uses TRBV15 and TRBJ2-7, with D possibly TRBD1 on 6 matching bases. V was pared by 5 bases and J by 3 bases, with 11 bases between. Germline CDR1 reads LNHNV; CDR2 reads YYDKDF (reference sequence). The CDR3 runs 13 residues. The CDR3 coding sequence is TGTGCCACCAGCGTAGGACAGTTCTACGAGCAGTACTTC. Translated, it gives CATSVGQFYEQYF.

Ten or more counts support this clonotype. This chain connects TRBV9 to TRBJ2-7, with a weak D call TRBD2 (5 bases). Germline assignment: CDR1 SGDLS and CDR2 YYNGEE. This CDR3 spans 13 amino acids. Trimming left V 2 bases short and J 7 bases short, with 13 bases between. The CDR3 bases are TGTGCCAGCAGCGTCAAGCAACTAGGAGAGCAGTACTTC. Its protein is CASSVKQLGEQYF.

This clonotype was observed many times. The rearrangement joins TRBV4-2 to TRBJ2-5, with D possibly matching TRBD1 (6 bases). Between the trimmed V and J ends, which lost 1 base and 5 bases, there was a span of 23 bases. Germline CDR1 is LGHNA and CDR2 is YNFKEQ. The CDR3 runs to 18 residues. The DNA for the CDR3 is TGTGCCAGCAGCCAAGCACGACAGAGCAACAGGGATCTGGAGACCCAGTACTTC. Protein: CASSQARQSNRDLETQYF.

This clonotype was seen many times. V and J are TRBV5-6 and TRBJ2-5, with D perhaps being TRBD1 or TRBD2 (5 bases each). V was clipped by 1 base and J by 2 bases, with 9 bases between them. The CDR3 extends over 14 amino acids. Germline loops: CDR1 SGHDT, CDR2 YYEEEE. CDR3 nucleotide sequence: TGTGCCAGCAGCTTGAAGAGGGGTCAAGAGACCCAGTACTTC. Residues: CASSLKRGQETQYF.